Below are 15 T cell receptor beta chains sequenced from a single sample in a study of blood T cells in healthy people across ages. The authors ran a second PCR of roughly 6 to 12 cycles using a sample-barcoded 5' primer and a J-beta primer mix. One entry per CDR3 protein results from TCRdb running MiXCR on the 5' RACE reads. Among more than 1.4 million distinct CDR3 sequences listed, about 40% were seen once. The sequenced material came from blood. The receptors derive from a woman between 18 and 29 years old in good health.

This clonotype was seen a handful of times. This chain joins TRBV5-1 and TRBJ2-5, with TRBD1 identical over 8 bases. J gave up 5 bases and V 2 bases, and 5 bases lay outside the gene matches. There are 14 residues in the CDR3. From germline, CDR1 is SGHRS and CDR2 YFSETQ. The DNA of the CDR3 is TGCGCCAGCAGCTTTAGGACAGGGTGGGAGACCCAGTACTTC. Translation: CASSFRTGWETQYF.

CDR3 bases: TGCAGCGTTGCCCCTCTCCAGGGTTCCTACGAGCAGTACTTC. As protein: CSVAPLQGSYEQYF. V is TRBV29-1 and J is TRBJ2-7, with a tentative D call TRBD1 (5 bases). The V gene's germline CDR1 is SQVTM and CDR2 ANQGSEA. V lost 4 bases, J lost 1 base, and 14 bases lay in between. CDR3 length: 14 amino acids.

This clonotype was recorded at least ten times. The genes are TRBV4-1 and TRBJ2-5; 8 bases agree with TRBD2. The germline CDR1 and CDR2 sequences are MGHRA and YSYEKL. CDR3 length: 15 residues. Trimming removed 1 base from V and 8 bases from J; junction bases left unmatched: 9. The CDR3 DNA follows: TGCGCCAGCAGCCAAGGCGGGGGGTCCAAAGGAACCCAGTACTTC. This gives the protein CASSQGGGSKGTQYF.

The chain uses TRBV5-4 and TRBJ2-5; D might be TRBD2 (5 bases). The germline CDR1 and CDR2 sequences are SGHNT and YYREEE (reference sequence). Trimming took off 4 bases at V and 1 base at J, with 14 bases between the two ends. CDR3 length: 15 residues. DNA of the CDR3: TGTGCCAGCAGCGGAGGAGCGCCAGTCCAAGAGACCCAGTACTTC. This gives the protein CASSGGAPVQETQYF.

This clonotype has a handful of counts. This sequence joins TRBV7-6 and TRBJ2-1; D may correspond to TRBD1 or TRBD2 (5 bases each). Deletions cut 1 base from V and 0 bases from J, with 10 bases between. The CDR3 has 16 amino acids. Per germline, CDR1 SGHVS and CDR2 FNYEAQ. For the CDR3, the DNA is TGTGCCAGCAGCTTAGGATGGGGGAGCTCCTACAATGAGCAGTTCTTC. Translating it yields CASSLGWGSSYNEQFF.

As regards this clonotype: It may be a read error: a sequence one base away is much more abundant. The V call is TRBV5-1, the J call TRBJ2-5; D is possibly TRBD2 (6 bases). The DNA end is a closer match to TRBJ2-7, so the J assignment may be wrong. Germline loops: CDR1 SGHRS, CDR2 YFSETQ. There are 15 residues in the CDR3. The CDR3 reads CASSPGGDSIYEQYF. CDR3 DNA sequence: TGCGCCAGCAGCCCAGGCGGGGACTCTATTTACGAGCAGTACTTC.

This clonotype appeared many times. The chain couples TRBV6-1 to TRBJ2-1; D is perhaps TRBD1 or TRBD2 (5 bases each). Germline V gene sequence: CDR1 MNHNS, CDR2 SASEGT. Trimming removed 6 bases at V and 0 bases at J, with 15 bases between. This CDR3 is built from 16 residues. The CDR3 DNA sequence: TGTGCCAGCAGGGGAACGCCGGGACCCTCCTACAATGAGCAGTTCTTC. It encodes CASRGTPGPSYNEQFF.

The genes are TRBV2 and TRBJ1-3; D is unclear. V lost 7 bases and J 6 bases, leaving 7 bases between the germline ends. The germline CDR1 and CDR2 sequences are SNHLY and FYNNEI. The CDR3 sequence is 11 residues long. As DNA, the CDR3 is TGTGCCAGCACTGGGGAAAACACCATATATTTT. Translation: CASTGENTIYF.

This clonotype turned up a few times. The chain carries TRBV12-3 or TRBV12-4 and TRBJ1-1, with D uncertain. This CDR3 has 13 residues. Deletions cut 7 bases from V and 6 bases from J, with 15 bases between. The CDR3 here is CASTYGPWAEAFF. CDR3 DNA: TGTGCCAGCACCTACGGACCGTGGGCTGAAGCTTTCTTT.

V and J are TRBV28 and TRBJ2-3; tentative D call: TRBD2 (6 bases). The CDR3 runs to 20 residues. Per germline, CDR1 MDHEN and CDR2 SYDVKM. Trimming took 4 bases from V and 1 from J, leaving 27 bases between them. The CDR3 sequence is CASSSSMYGRPGDRTDTQYF. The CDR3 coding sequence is TGTGCCAGCAGTTCCTCAATGTATGGACGGCCGGGGGACCGCACAGATACGCAGTATTTT.

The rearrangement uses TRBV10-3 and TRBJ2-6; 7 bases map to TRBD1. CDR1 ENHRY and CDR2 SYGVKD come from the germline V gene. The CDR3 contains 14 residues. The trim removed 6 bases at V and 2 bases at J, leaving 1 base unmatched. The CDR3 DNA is TGTGCCATCAGCGACAGGGCTGGGGCCAACGTCCTGACTTTC. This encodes CAISDRAGANVLTF.

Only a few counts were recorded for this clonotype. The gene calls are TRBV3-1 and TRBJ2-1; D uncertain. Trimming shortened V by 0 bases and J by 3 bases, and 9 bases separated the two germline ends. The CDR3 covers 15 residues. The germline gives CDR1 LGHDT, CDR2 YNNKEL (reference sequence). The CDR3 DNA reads TGTGCCAGCAGCCAAGATCCGACGGGCTACAATGAGCAGTTCTTC. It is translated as CASSQDPTGYNEQFF.

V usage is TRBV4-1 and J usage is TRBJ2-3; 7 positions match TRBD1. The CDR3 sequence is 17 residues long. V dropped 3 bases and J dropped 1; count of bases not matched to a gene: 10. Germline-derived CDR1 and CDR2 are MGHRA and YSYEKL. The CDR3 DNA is TGCGCCAGCAGCCAGACCAGACAGGGCTGGGGCACAGATACGCAGTATTTT. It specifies CASSQTRQGWGTDTQYF.

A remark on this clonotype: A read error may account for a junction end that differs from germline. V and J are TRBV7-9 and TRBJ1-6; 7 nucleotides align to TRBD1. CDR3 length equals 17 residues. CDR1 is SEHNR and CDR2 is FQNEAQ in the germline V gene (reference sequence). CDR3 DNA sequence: TGTGTCAGCAGCTCTTCAGGTCGACAGGGATATAATTCACCCCTCCACTTT. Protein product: CVSSSSGRQGYNSPLHF.

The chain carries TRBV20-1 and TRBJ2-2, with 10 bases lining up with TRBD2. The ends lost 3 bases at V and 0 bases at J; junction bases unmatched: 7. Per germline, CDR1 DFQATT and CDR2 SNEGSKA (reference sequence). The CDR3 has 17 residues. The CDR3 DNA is TGCAGTGCTAGGTCGCTAGCGGGGGCATCGAACACCGGGGAGCTGTTTTTT. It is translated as CSARSLAGASNTGELFF.